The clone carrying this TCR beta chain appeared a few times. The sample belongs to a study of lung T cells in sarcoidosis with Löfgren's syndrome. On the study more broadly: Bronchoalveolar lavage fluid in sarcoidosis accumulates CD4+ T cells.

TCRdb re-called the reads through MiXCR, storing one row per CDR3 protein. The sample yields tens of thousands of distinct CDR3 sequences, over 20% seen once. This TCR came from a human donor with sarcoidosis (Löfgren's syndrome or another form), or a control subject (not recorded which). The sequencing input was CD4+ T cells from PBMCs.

The CDR3 loop is CASSPSADTQYF. The CDR3 coding sequence is TGTGCCAGCTCACCATCGGCGGATACGCAGTATTTT. The V and J genes are TRBV18 and TRBJ2-3; D remains unclear. The CDR3 runs to 12 residues. CDR1 is KGHSH and CDR2 is LQKENI in the germline V gene. Trimming removed 2 bases at V and 6 bases at J, with 6 bases between.